A single T cell receptor (beta chain) is shown here with its context. Only one count was recorded for this clone. It lacks a known antigen. Base qualities are not provided; no much larger clone lies one nucleotide away. This sample is drawn from a study of blood T cell repertoires in COVID-19 (dated by TCRdb to the early 2020s). Describing the broader study: Collaborator samples came from the United States, Italy and Spain and covered acute and convalescent phases of COVID-19. A freely available public database, intended as a resource for researchers studying the immune response to SARS-CoV-2, is where the repertoires were released. A de-identified subject ID, COVID-19 status, age in years and sex were almost always included in the sample metadata. The samples were drawn from the first 160 participants of the ongoing ImmuneRACE study and from roughly 1,300 subjects provided by 6 global collaborators. The dataset comprised deeply sampled blood TCRbeta repertoires from subjects exposed to, actively infected with, or recovered from COVID-19. HLA class I and class II types, where available, came from metadata supplied by the sample provider rather than from assay-based typing. The prospective study material was composed of cDNA or gDNA derived from T cells, B-cell-depleted T cells, or PBMCs. Paper-wide results and their limitations: The amount of clinical and demographic metadata varied by source and participant and was provided uncurated.

CDR3 length: 15 amino acids, cysteine to phenylalanine. Only the CDR3 portion is preserved as DNA: 45 bases, with reading frame beginning at the first base. As encoded in the germline V gene (reference sequence), CDR1 is LNHDA while CDR2 is SQIVND. At the junction V is shortened by 3 bases and J by 4 bases; bases outside the gene matches: 4. The immunoSEQ Assay, a bias-controlled multiplex PCR, was used to amplify TCRbeta CDR3 regions from genomic DNA. Per the original workflow: The number of nucleated cells in each sample was estimated by amplification of reference gene primers within the assay. To quantify the absolute abundance of each unique TCRbeta CDR3 rearrangement, sequence reads were collapsed and filtered. For each sample, productive Simpson clonality was calculated as the square root of Simpson's diversity index over productive rearrangements. Held by TCRdb, this immuneACCESS table contains in-frame sequences only and omits some clones. Under half of the omission traces to an unresolved V gene where checked; the cause of the rest is unknown. That table is the source of V, J and clone size, and D and trimming were worked out from the DNA. The sample table shows fewer than 85,000 clones, and about 87% are seen once. The biggest ten clones account for over 8.5% of the sample.

Collaborating institutions collected whole blood in K2EDTA tubes following their own protocols. For TCRbeta analysis, collaborators shipped samples in one of three forms: frozen whole blood, isolated PBMCs, or DNA extracted from either of those sample types. The source material was peripheral blood. This receptor was obtained from a human donor in a cohort sampled during active COVID-19. Recombination linked TRBV19 to TRBJ2-3; a stretch of 10 junction bases matches TRBD2. The CDR3 loop reads CASSIASGGPDTQYF. The DNA sequence is as follows: TGTGCCAGTAGTATTGCTAGCGGGGGTCCAGATACGCAGTATTTT.